This T cell receptor (beta chain) was identified during a study of CD8 T cells in ankylosing spondylitis. MiXCR, run by TCRdb on the 5' RACE reads, gives a single entry per CDR3 protein. Of roughly 91,000 distinct CDR3 sequences in the sample, about 7.7% are singletons; the top ten hold nearly 10%. The CDR3 has 14 amino acids. V lost 0 bases and J lost 5, with 11 bases in between. Germline CDR1 is SGHRS and CDR2 is YFSETQ. The gene calls are TRBV5-1 and TRBJ2-5; D gene uncertain. The sequence derives from a male donor with ankylosing spondylitis or in good health (not recorded which). Sequencing was carried out using blood, either unsorted or a sorted T cell fraction (not recorded which). This CDR3 is CASSLESRSETQYF. CDR3 nucleotides: TGCGCCAGCAGCTTGGAATCTAGATCCGAGACCCAGTACTTC.